This T cell receptor beta chain was sequenced during a study of a mutant IDH1 vaccine in newly diagnosed glioma (dated by TCRdb to the early 2020s). Study-level background: Patients received eight vaccinations in weeks 1, 3, 5, 7, 11, 15, 19 and 23, corresponding to visits V03 through V10. Vaccination was initiated 4-6 weeks after radiotherapy alone, or concurrently with temozolomide cycles in the chemotherapy-containing groups. Of the roughly 34 treated patients, roughly 60% were male and about 40% were female, and the mean age was roughly 40 years. Prior to enrollment, patients had been given standard therapy consisting of radiotherapy alone, temozolomide alone, or radiochemotherapy with temozolomide, with the combination given to most patients. Peripheral blood samples were drawn at six visits, namely V03 (baseline), V05, V07, V10, V12 and V13. Longitudinal TCRB deep sequencing was done for roughly 23 treated patients, wherever samples were available for exploratory analyses. Points the paper makes about the study in general: The authors stated that sample limitations prevented analyses of patient blood samples from being reproduced. Pseudoprogression seemed to be unrelated to changes in the top peripheral T cell clonotypes found by TCRB sequencing. Availability determined which PBMC samples were chosen for TCRB deep sequencing. Vaccine-induced immune responses across multiple MHC alleles were detected in 80% to 95% of patients.

According to the germline V gene, CDR1 reads LGHNT and CDR2 reads FRNRAP. Trimming at the junction amounts to 6 bases on V and 3 bases on J, and the germline ends lie 9 bases apart. The CDR3 runs 12 residues from the cysteine to the phenylalanine. The sequence is cut down to CDR3 DNA, 36 bases in frame from base 1. In the paper's terms, the time point label means: week 5, during vaccination. Each vaccine dose, consisting of 300 ug of a 20-mer mutant IDH1 peptide in Montanide, was administered subcutaneously with topical imiquimod. Donors had newly diagnosed WHO grade 3 or 4 IDH1-mutant astrocytomas with loss of nuclear ATRX. The samples were drawn from NOA16, a multicentre, single-arm, open-label phase I trial in Germany that tested a mutant IDH1 peptide vaccine in humans for the first time. The DNeasy Blood and Tissue Kit was used to extract genomic DNA from EDTA blood for TCRB sequencing. On this clone: The target of this receptor is not known. No qualities accompany the bases; no much larger clone lies one base away.

Receptors were amplified or captured by the immunoSEQ multiplex PCR assay. Following the manufacturer's protocol, the hsTCRB Kit was used to amplify rearranged TCR beta chain sequences. Sequencing of TCRB libraries was carried out on an Illumina MiSeq. The original methods were these. The proprietary platform of the kit vendor was used for demultiplexing, trimming and gene mapping. As stored in TCRdb, this immuneACCESS dataset retains in-frame rearrangements with V and J assigned. A fraction of the clones does not appear; measured against another copy, unresolved V genes explain less than half of the discrepancy, and the remainder lacks a known reason. For V, J and clone size, that table is used; D and trimming come from the DNA. This sample gives tens of thousands of clones in total; 75% to 95% of them show up just once. Together, the top ten hold roughly 0.56% of the sample.

The sequenced sample was PBMCs, obtained from a glioma patient whose treatment included an IDH1 peptide vaccine. The chain joins TRBV12-5 to TRBJ2-7, with an unclear D gene assignment. The TCR was taken from a woman aged 45-65 years with glioma. The DNA sequence follows: TGTGCTAGTGGCCCAGTCCTCTACGAGCAGTACTTC. Translation gives CASGPVLYEQYF.